This T cell receptor (beta chain) was found in a study of OX40 agonist ivuxolimab in advanced cancers. The repertoire was sequenced with immunoSEQ multiplex PCR; TCRdb's copy has only in-frame clones and lacks some. The sample carries roughly 86,000 clones, 80% to 90% recorded once. Trimming took off 0 bases at V and 8 bases at J, with 10 bases between the two ends. The CDR3 contains 13 residues. The germline CDR1 and CDR2 sequences are MNHNY and SVGAGI (reference sequence). The chain couples TRBV6-6 to TRBJ1-2; a possible D gene is TRBD1 (6 bases). The clonotype was recovered from an adult with an advanced solid tumor such as melanoma, head and neck, liver or kidney cancer. Sample: CD4+ or CD8+ T cells sorted from blood, taken in a trial of the OX40 agonist ivuxolimab. As DNA, the CDR3 is TGTGCCAGCAGTTACTCGACAGGAGAGGGCTACACCTTC. Its translation: CASSYSTGEGYTF.